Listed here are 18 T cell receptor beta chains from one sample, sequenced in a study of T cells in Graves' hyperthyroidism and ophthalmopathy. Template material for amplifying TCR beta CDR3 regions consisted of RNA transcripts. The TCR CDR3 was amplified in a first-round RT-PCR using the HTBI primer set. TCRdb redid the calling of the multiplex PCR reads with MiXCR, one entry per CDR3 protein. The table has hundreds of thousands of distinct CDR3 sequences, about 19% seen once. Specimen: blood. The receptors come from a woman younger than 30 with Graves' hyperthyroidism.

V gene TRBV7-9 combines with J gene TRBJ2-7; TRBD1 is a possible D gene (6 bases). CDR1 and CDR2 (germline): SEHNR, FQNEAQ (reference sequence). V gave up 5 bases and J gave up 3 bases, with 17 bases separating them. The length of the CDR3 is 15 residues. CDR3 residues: CASSPGRGGIYEQYF. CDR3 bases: TGTGCCAGCAGCCCTGGTAGAGGGGGTATCTACGAGCAGTACTTC.

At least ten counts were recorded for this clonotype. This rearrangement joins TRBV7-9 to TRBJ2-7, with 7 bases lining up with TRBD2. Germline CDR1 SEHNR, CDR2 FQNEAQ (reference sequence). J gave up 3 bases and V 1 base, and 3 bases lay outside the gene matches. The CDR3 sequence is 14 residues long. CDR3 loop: CASSLGAGDYEQYF. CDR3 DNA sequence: TGTGCCAGCAGCTTAGGGGCGGGGGACTACGAGCAGTACTTC.

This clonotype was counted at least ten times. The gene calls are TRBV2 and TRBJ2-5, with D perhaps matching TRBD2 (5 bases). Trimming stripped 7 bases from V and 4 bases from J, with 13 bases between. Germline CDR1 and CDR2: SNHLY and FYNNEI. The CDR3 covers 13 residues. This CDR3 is CASITTRVETQYF. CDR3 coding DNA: TGTGCCAGCATAACAACGAGGGTAGAGACCCAGTACTTC.

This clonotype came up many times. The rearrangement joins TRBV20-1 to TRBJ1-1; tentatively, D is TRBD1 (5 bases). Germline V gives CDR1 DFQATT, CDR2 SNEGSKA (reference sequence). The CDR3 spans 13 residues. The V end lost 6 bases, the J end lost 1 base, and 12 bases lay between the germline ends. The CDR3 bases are TGCAGTGCCCCAATGGGACCGAACACTGAAGCTTTCTTT. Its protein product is CSAPMGPNTEAFF.

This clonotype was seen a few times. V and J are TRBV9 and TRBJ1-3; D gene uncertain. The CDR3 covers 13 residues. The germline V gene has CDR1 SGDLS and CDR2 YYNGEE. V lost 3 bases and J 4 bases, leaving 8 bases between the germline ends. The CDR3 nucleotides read TGTGCCAGCAGCGCCCGCGTGGGAAACACCATATATTTT. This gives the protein CASSARVGNTIYF.

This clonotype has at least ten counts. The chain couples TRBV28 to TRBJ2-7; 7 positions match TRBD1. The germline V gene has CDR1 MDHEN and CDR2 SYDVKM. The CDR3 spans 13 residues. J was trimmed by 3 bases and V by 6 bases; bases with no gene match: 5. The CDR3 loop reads CASSPPGGYEQYF. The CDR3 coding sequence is TGTGCCAGCAGCCCTCCAGGGGGCTACGAGCAGTACTTC.

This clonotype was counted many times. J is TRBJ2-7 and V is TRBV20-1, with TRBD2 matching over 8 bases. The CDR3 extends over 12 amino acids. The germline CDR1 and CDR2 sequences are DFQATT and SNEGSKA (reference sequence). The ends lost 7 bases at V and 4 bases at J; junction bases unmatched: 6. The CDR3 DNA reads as TGCAGTGTGGCTAGCGGGTGGTACGAGCAGTACTTC. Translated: CSVASGWYEQYF.

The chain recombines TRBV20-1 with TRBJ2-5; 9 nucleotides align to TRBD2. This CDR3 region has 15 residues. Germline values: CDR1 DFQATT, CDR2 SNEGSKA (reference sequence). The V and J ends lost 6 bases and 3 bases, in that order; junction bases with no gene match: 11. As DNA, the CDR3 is TGCAGTGCCGGGGCTAGCGGGACATATAAAGAGACCCAGTACTTC. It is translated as CSAGASGTYKETQYF.

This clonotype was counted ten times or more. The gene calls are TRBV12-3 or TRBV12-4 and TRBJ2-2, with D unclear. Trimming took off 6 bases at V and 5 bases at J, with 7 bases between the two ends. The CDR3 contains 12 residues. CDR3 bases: TGTGCCAGCAGGGACCTTACCGGGGAGCTGTTTTTT. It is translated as CASRDLTGELFF.

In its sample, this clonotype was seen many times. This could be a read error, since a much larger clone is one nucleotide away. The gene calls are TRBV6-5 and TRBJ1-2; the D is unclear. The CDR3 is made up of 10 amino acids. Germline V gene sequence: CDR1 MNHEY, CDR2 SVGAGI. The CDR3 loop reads CACSNYGYTF. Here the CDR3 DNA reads TGTGCCTGCAGTAACTATGGCTACACCTTC.

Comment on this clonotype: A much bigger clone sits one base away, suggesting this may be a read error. The CDR3 sequence is CASSQDPGLEETKYF. CDR3 DNA: TGTGCCAGCAGCCAAGACCCGGGACTAGAAGAGACCAAGTACTTC. The genes are TRBV3-1 and TRBJ2-5; 8 nucleotides match TRBD2. The CDR3 covers 15 residues. CDR1 and CDR2 from the germline V gene are LGHDT and YNNKEL (reference sequence).

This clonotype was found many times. The CDR3 DNA reads as TGTGCCTGGAGTAGGTCGGCGGCCCAATACGAGCAGTACTTC. It translates to CAWSRSAAQYEQYF. The chain has TRBV30 and TRBJ2-7; no definite D call. Germline CDR1 and CDR2: GTSNPN and SVGIG (reference sequence). The ends were cut back, 2 bases at V and 4 bases at J, with 15 bases in the middle. The CDR3 covers 14 residues.

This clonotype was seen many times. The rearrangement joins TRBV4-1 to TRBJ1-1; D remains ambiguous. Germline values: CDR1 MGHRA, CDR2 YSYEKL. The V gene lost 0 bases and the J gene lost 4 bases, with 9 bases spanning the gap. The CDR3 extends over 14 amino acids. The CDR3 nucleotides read TGCGCCAGCAGCCAAGAGCGGGTCGGCACTGAAGCTTTCTTT. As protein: CASSQERVGTEAFF.

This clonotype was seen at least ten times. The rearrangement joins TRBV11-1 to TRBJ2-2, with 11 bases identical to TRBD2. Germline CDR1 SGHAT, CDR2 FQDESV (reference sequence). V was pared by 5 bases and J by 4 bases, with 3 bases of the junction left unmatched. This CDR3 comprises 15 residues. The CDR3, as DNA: TGTGCCAGCAGCCAACTAGCGGGGGCCACCGGGGAGCTGTTTTTT. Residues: CASSQLAGATGELFF.

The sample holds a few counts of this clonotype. CDR3 amino acids: CASSLTRTAREYQPQHF. In DNA, the CDR3 is TGTGCCAGCAGCTTAACCCGAACCGCCAGGGAGTATCAGCCCCAGCATTTT. The rearrangement links TRBV7-8 to TRBJ1-5; TRBD1 is a possible D gene (5 bases). V dropped 2 bases and J dropped 5 bases, with 19 bases sitting between them. The CDR3 is made up of 17 amino acids. The germline gives CDR1 SGHVS, CDR2 FQNEAQ.

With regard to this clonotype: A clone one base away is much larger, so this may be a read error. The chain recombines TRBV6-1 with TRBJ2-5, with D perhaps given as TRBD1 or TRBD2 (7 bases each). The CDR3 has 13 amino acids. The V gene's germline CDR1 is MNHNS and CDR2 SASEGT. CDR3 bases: TGTGCCAGCAGACCAGGGGGGGCGGAGACCAAGTACTTC. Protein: CASRPGGAETKYF.

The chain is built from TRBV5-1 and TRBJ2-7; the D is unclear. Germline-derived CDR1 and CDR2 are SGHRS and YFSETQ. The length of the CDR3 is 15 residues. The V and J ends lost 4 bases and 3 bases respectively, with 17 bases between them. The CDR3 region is CASSPLKGDVYEQYF. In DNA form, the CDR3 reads TGCGCCAGCAGCCCACTCAAGGGTGATGTCTACGAGCAGTACTTC.

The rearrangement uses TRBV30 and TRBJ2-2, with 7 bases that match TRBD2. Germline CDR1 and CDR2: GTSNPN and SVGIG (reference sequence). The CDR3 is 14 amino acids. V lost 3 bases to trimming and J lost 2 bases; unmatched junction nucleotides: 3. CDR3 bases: TGTGCCTGGAGGCCGGGGGGAAACACCGGGGAGCTGTTTTTT. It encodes CAWRPGGNTGELFF.